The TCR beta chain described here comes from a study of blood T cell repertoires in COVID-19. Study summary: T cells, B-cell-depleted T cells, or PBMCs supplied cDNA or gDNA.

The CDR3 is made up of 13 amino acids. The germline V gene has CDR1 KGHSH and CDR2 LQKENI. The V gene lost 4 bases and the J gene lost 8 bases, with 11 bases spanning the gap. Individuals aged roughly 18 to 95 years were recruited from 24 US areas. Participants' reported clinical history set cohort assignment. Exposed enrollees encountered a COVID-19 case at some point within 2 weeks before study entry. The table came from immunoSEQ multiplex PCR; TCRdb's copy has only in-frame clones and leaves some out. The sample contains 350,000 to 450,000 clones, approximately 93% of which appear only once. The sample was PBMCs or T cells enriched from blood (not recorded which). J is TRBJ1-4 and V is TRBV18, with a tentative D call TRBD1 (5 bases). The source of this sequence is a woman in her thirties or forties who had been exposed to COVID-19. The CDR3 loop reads CASSLGLDEKLFF. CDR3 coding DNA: TGTGCCAGCTCACTGGGGCTGGACGAAAAACTGTTTTTT.